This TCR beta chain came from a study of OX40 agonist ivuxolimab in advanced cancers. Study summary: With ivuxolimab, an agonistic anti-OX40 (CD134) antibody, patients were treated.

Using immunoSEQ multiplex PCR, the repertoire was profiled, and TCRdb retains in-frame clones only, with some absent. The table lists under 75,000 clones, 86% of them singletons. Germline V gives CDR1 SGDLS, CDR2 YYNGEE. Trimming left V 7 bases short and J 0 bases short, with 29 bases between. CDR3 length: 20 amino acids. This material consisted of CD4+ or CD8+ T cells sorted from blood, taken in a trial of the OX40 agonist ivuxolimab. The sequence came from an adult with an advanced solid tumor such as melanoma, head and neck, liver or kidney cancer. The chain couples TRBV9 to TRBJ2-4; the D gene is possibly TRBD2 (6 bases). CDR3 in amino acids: CASHLRTITLDAVAKNIQYF. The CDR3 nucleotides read TGTGCCAGCCATCTTAGGACTATTACACTAGATGCTGTAGCCAAAAACATTCAGTACTTC.